The source of this T cell receptor beta chain is a study of CD8 T cells in ankylosing spondylitis. Notes on the study in general: Among TCR beta sequences, a motif of several highly homologous variants appeared characteristic of ankylosing spondylitis blood. Reports say disease-linked clones showed up significantly more in matched ankylosing spondylitis synovial fluid.

As regards this clonotype: Antigen unknown.

With V trimmed by 8 bases and J by 3 bases, 6 bases remained unmatched. CDR3 length: 13 residues. In TCRdb, the 5' RACE reads were re-called with MiXCR into one record per CDR3 protein. The profile covers about 440,000 distinct CDR3 sequences, with approximately 17% appearing a single time and around 0.92% taken by the ten largest. The TCR sequence derives from a male donor with ankylosing spondylitis. Sequencing was performed on blood, either unsorted or a sorted T cell fraction (not recorded which). The V call is TRBV12-3 or TRBV12-4, the J call TRBJ2-5, with 7 bases lining up with TRBD1. The CDR3 DNA reads TGTGCCAGCCGCCAGGGGACAGAAGAGACCCAGTACTTC. Protein product: CASRQGTEETQYF.